The 6 T cell receptor beta chains in this list originate from one sample, sequenced in a study of shared clonotypes between healthy human individuals. Sequencing used immunoSEQ multiplex PCR; TCRdb keeps in-frame clones, though not all of them. The sample includes 1.4 million or so clones, around 98.5% of them seen just once. The specimen was naive CD4+ T cells sorted from blood. Subset defined: CD45RA+ positively selected. The receptors originated from a man aged 25-40 years in good health.

V and J are TRBV7-6 and TRBJ2-7; maybe TRBD1 (5 bases). Germline CDR1 reads SGHVS; CDR2 reads FNYEAQ. The CDR3 totals 14 residues. V was cut by 2 bases and J by 6 bases, with 14 bases left in between. The DNA of the CDR3 is TGTGCCAGCAGCTTAAGGGGCAGGGAAAGCGAGCAGTACTTC. Translation: CASSLRGRESEQYF.

V is TRBV11-2 and J is TRBJ2-1; D possibly uses TRBD1 or TRBD2 (6 bases each). There are 17 residues in the CDR3. Trimming removed 1 base from V and 2 bases from J, with 15 bases in between. CDR1 SGHAT and CDR2 FQNNGV come from the germline V gene. The CDR3 DNA reads as TGTGCCAGCAGCTTAGGCCTAGAGAGGGGGGCCTACAATGAGCAGTTCTTC. Translation gives CASSLGLERGAYNEQFF. Variable domain in full (rest from reference TRBV11-2 and TRBJ2-1): EAGVAQSPRYKIIEKRQSVAFWCNPISGHATLYWYQQILGQGPKLLIQFQNNGVVDDSQLPKDRFSAERLKGVDSTLKIQPAKLEDSAVYLCASSLGLERGAYNEQFFGPGTRLTVL.

The chain couples TRBV27 to TRBJ2-7; TRBD1 agrees at 8 bases. CDR3 length: 16 amino acids. Trimming removed 5 bases from V and 2 bases from J; junction bases left unmatched: 11. CDR1 and CDR2 from the germline V gene are MNHEY and SMNVEV (reference sequence). In nucleotides, the CDR3 is TGTGCCAGCAGTGCCCAATGGACAGGGAGGCCCTACGAGCAGTACTTC. Its protein is CASSAQWTGRPYEQYF.

The chain is built from TRBV19 and TRBJ2-3; D not resolved. The germline V and J ends were trimmed by 3 bases and 2 bases, with 12 bases remaining between them. Germline-derived CDR1 and CDR2 are LNHDA and SQIVND (reference sequence). The CDR3 has 15 amino acids. The CDR3 sequence: CASSIEQLDTDTQYF. The CDR3, as DNA: TGTGCCAGTAGTATTGAACAGTTAGACACAGATACGCAGTATTTT.

This clone was observed a handful of times. The chain uses TRBV10-1 and TRBJ2-2; TRBD2 matches 8 bases. V lost 5 bases to trimming and J lost 4 bases; unmatched junction nucleotides: 3. The CDR3 length is 14 residues. Germline values: CDR1 WNHNN, CDR2 SYGVQD (reference sequence). The CDR3 DNA reads TGCGCCAGCAGTCCGGGAGGGAGCACCGGGGAGCTGTTTTTT. Protein product: CASSPGGSTGELFF.

The chain uses TRBV9 and TRBJ2-7; D remains ambiguous. The CDR3 is 15 residues long. Trimming removed 0 bases at V and 3 bases at J, with 13 bases between. Germline values: CDR1 SGDLS, CDR2 YYNGEE. In DNA, the CDR3 is TGTGCCAGCAGCGTAGGTTTCAGAGAAAACTACGAGCAGTACTTC. It yields the protein CASSVGFRENYEQYF.